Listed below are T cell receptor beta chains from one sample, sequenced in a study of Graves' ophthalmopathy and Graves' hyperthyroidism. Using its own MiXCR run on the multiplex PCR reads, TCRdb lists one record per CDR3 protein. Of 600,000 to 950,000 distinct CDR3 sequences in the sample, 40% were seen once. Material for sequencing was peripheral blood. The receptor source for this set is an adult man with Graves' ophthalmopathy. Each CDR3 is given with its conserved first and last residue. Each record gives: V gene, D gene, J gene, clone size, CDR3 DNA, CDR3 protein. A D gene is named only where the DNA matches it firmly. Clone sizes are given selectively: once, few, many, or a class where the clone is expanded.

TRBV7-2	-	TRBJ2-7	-	TGTGCCAGCAGCTTAGTTCAGTACGAGCAGTACTTC	CASSLVQYEQYF
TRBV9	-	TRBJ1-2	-	TGTGCCAGCAGCCCCGAGGACCTAGGGGGCTATGGCTACACCTTC	CASSPEDLGGYGYTF
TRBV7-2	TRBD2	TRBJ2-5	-	TGTGCGGCCACCCGGGGGGGGGAGACCCAGTACTTC	CAATRGGETQYF
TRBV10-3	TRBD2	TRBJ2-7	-	TGTGCCATCAGTGTAGCGGGGTCTGGAGAGCAGTACTTC	CAISVAGSGEQYF
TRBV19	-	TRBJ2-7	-	TGTGCCAGCAGCTTGGGGCAGAGTAGGTACGAGCAGTACTTC	CASSLGQSRYEQYF
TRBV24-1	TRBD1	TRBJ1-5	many	TGTGCCACCAGTGCGAGACAGGGTTGGGATCAGCCCCAGCATTTT	CATSARQGWDQPQHF
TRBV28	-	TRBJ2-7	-	TGTGCCACCGGATGGGGGGATACGCAGTACTTC	CATGWGDTQYF
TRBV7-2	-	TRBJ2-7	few	TGTGCCAGCAGCTTATTTACAGTCTCCTACGAGCAGTACTTC	CASSLFTVSYEQYF
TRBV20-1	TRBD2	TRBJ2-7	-	TGCAGTGCTAGTTTTAGCGGGAGGGCTGCCTACGAGCAGTACTTC	CSASFSGRAAYEQYF
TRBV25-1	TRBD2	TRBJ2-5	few	TGTGCCAGCAGTGCTAGCGGGGCAGGTTCCCAAGAGACCCAGTACTTC	CASSASGAGSQETQYF
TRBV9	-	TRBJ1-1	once	TGTGCCAGCGGGGTTGAGGACACTGAAGCTTTCTTT	CASGVEDTEAFF
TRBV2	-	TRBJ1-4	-	TGTGCCAGCAGCCAAGAACAGATGGGGGGCTCTGAAAAACTGTTTTTT	CASSQEQMGGSEKLFF
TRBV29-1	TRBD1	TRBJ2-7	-	TGCAGCCAAGAGACAGGGGGCACCTACGAGCAGTACTTC	CSQETGGTYEQYF
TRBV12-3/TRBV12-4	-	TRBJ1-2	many	TGTGCCAGCACCCAGGACCGGGCCGGCTACACCTTC	CASTQDRAGYTF
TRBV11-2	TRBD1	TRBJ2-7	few	TGTGCCAGCAGCCCCACGGGACAGGCCTCCTACGAGCAGTACTTC	CASSPTGQASYEQYF
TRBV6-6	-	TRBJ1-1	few	TGTGCCAGCAGTTACCTCCGTGACATGAACACTGAAGCTTTCTTT	CASSYLRDMNTEAFF
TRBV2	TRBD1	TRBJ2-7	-	TGTGCCATCAGTTATAACCAGGGACAGGGATACGAGCAGTACTTC	CAISYNQGQGYEQYF
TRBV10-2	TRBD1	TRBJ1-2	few	TGTGCCAGCAGTGAAGCGATGGGACAGGGAGGTTATGGCTACACCTTC	CASSEAMGQGGYGYTF
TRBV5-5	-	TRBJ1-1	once	TGTGCCAGCAGCTTGGGCTTGCTGGCAGGGCCTCCAATGAACACTGAAGCTTTCTTT	CASSLGLLAGPPMNTEAFF
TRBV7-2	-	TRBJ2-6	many	TGTGCCTCCAGGGAGGCCGGGGCCAACGTCCTGACTTTC	CASREAGANVLTF
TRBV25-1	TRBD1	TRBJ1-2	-	TGTGCCACCGGGACAGGGGATTACACCTTC	CATGTGDYTF
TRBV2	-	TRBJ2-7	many	TGTGCCAGCAGTCCCCGAGGGACCTACGAGCAGTACTTC	CASSPRGTYEQYF
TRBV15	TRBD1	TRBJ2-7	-	TGTGCCACCAGCAGAACGACAGGGGGGAGGGAGCAGTACTTC	CATSRTTGGREQYF
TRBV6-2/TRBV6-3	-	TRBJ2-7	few	TGTGCCAGCACCCCGGGGGATCGGTACGAGCAGTACTTC	CASTPGDRYEQYF
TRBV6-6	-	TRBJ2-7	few	TGTGCCACTGCGGGGACGGTCTCCTACGAGCAGTACTTC	CATAGTVSYEQYF
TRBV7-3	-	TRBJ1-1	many	TGTGCCAGCAGCTTAGCCACCAACACTGAAGCTTTCTTT	CASSLATNTEAFF
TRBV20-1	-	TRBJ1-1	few	TGCAGTGCTTCCACAGGGAAGCGAGGGAGCACTGAAGCTTTCTTT	CSASTGKRGSTEAFF
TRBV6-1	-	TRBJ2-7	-	TGTGCCAGCAAATCACAGGGGAGGAATTGGGCCTACGAGCAGTACTTC	CASKSQGRNWAYEQYF
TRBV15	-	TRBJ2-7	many	TGTGCCACCAGCAGAGCACAGGCCCACGGCTACGAGCAGTACTTC	CATSRAQAHGYEQYF
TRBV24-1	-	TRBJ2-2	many	TGTGCCACCAGTGCAGAGAACACCGGGGAGCTGTTTTTT	CATSAENTGELFF
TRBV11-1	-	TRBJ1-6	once	TGTGCCAGCAGCTTCGATGGCGGGGGTTCACCCCTCCACTTT	CASSFDGGGSPLHF
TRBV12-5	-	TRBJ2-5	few	TGTGCTAGTGCCCCAGGGACGGAAGAGACCCAGTACTTC	CASAPGTEETQYF
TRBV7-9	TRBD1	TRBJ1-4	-	TGTGCTAGCAACCCGACAGGGGGCGAAAAACTGTTTTTT	CASNPTGGEKLFF
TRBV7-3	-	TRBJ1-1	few	TGTGCCAGCAGCTTAAGGGGGTCCGCTGAAGCTTTCTTT	CASSLRGSAEAFF
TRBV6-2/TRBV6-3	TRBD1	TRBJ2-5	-	TGTGCCAGAGGGACAGTGACGGAGACCCAGTACTTC	CARGTVTETQYF
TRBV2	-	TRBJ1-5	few	TGTGCCAGCAGCCGGGGACCCTTGGTTAGCGGAATTCAGCCCCAGCATTTT	CASSRGPLVSGIQPQHF
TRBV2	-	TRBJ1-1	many	TGTGCCAGCAGCTTATACCTATCGGACAGCGACATGAACACTGAAGCTTTCTTT	CASSLYLSDSDMNTEAFF
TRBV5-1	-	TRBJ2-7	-	TGCGCCAGCGAGGCTGAGGTCACCTCCTACGAGCAGTACTTC	CASEAEVTSYEQYF
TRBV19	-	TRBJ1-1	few	TGTGCCAGTACCGAGAGTGTCGGGGTTTACGACACTGAAGCTTTCTTT	CASTESVGVYDTEAFF
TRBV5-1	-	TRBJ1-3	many	TGCGCCAGCAGCTTGGTGTCGGCAGGAGCTGGAAACACCATATATTTT	CASSLVSAGAGNTIYF
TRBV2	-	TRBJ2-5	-	TGTGCCAGCAGTGAAGTCCTAAAGACCCAGTACTTC	CASSEVLKTQYF
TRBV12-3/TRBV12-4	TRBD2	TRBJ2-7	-	TGTGCCAGCAATAATAACTTAGCGGGAGGGGGCGAGCAGTACTTC	CASNNNLAGGGEQYF
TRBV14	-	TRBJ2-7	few	TGTGCCAGCAGCTGGGGGCAGATGCCCTACGAGCAGTACTTC	CASSWGQMPYEQYF
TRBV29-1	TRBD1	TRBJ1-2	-	TGCAGCAGTTCACCCGCGGACAGGGGTGATGGCTACACCTTC	CSSSPADRGDGYTF
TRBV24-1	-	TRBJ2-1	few	TGTGCCACCAGTGCTTCCTCCCCGGGCCAGCAGTTCTTC	CATSASSPGQQFF
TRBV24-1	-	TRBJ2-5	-	TGTGCCACCAGTGATTTGCAAGCAGGGCGGGAGACCCAGTACTTC	CATSDLQAGRETQYF
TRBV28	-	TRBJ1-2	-	TGTGCCAGCAGCGGTTGGGTGGGCAGGGGCCCTACTCATGGCTACACCTTC	CASSGWVGRGPTHGYTF
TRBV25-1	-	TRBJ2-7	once	TGTGCCAGCAGTGGCTCCTTTCCACCGATCTACGAGCAGTACTTC	CASSGSFPPIYEQYF
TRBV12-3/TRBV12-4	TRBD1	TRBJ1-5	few	TGTGCCAGCAGTAAGGACAGGGGATTTTATCAGCCCCAGCATTTT	CASSKDRGFYQPQHF
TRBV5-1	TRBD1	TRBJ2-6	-	TGCGCCAGCAGCTTGACAGGGGGCAGGAACTCTGGGGCCAACGTCCTGACTTTC	CASSLTGGRNSGANVLTF
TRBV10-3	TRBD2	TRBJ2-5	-	TGTGCCATCAGTGACTCCGGGACTAGCGCCGAGACCCAGTACTTC	CAISDSGTSAETQYF
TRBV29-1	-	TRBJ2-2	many	TGCAGCGTTGCAGGGGGAGGTAGCACCGGGGAGCTGTTTTTT	CSVAGGGSTGELFF
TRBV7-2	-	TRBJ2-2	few	TGTGCCAGCAGCTCCGGCTCCAGGGTCGCCGGGGAGCTGTTTTTT	CASSSGSRVAGELFF
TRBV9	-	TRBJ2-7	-	TGTGCCAGCAGCCAATTGTATCAGCAGTACTTC	CASSQLYQQYF